This T cell receptor beta chain derives from a study of blood T cell repertoires in COVID-19. Germline V gives CDR1 SGHRS, CDR2 YFSETQ. Trimming took 4 bases from V and 0 from J, leaving 17 bases between them. The CDR3 covers 17 residues. In the original analysis: By means of reference gene primer amplification, nucleated cell counts were estimated. Sequencing was performed with immunoSEQ multiplex PCR; in TCRdb, only in-frame clones are kept and a portion is missing. The DNA was the basis for D and trimming; V, J and clone size are from that table. The table includes hundreds of thousands of clones, about 86% detected once.

The receptor's source is a man aged 25 to 40 with acute COVID-19. Sequenced sample: PBMCs or T cells enriched from blood (not recorded which). This rearrangement joins TRBV5-1 to TRBJ1-3; tentatively, D is TRBD1 (6 bases). This CDR3 is CASSAGITGPSGNTIYF. The CDR3 region has the DNA TGCGCCAGCAGCGCCGGCATAACAGGGCCCTCTGGAAACACCATATATTTT.